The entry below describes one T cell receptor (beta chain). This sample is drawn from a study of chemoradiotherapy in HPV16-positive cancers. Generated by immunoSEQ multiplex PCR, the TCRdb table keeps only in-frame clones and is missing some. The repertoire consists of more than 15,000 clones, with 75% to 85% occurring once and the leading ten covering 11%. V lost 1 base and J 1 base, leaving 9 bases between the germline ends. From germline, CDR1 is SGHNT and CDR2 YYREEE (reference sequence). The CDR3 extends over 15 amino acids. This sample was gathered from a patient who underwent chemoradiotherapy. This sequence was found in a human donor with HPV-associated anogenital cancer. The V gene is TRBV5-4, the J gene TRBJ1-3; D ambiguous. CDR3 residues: CASSLPGRSGNTIYF. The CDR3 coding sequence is TGTGCCAGCAGCTTGCCGGGTAGATCTGGAAACACCATATATTTT.